Below are 10 T cell receptor beta chains sequenced from a single sample in a study of blood T cell repertoires in COVID-19. Profiled with immunoSEQ multiplex PCR; TCRdb holds only in-frame clones, not every one. The sample carries about 170,000 clones, about 80% recorded once. Sequencing was done on a sample of peripheral blood. These receptors all stem from a woman over 75 with acute or convalescent COVID-19.

This CDR3 reads CASSYSRSNYGYTF. The CDR3 DNA sequence: TGTGCCAGCAGTTACTCGAGGAGTAACTATGGCTACACCTTC. This chain links TRBV6-5 with TRBJ1-2; D is ambiguous. Germline V gene data show CDR1 as MNHEY and CDR2 as SVGAGI. Trimming shortened V by 0 bases and J by 1 base, and 6 bases separated the two germline ends. This CDR3 region has 14 residues.

The chain recombines TRBV12-5 with TRBJ2-7; no firm D call. Germline assignment: CDR1 LGHNT and CDR2 FRNRAP. The CDR3 has 12 residues. V was shortened by 4 bases and J by 3 bases, with 7 bases between the two germline ends. This chain's CDR3 is CASGSTGYEQYF. The CDR3 bases are TGTGCTAGTGGTTCGACTGGCTACGAGCAGTACTTC.

The gene calls are TRBV27 and TRBJ1-2, with a weak D call TRBD1 (5 bases). Looked up from germline, CDR1 is MNHEY and CDR2 is SMNVEV (reference sequence). The CDR3 totals 15 residues. V was shortened by 2 bases and J by 4 bases, with 14 bases between the two germline ends. The CDR3 protein is CASSLGAGWVYGYTF. As DNA, the CDR3 is TGTGCCAGCAGTTTAGGGGCAGGGTGGGTCTATGGCTACACCTTC.

The chain recombines TRBV27 with TRBJ2-2; the match to TRBD1 covers 8 bases. V shed 2 bases, J shed 3 bases, and the junction held 8 bases outside the gene matches. Germline values: CDR1 MNHEY, CDR2 SMNVEV (reference sequence). This CDR3 contains 17 residues. CDR3 in amino acids: CASSLRLRGRYTGELFF. In DNA form, the CDR3 reads TGTGCCAGCAGTTTACGCCTCAGGGGGCGTTACACCGGGGAGCTGTTTTTT.

The rearrangement links TRBV2 to TRBJ1-5; D is possibly TRBD1 (6 bases). V was clipped by 7 bases and J by 3 bases, with 13 bases between them. The CDR3 has 14 amino acids. Germline CDR1 is SNHLY and CDR2 is FYNNEI. CDR3: CASKGHIINQPQHF. The CDR3 DNA follows: TGTGCCAGCAAGGGACACATAATCAATCAGCCCCAGCATTTT.

The V call is TRBV3-1 (or the pseudogene TRBV3-2), the J call TRBJ1-2; TRBD1 matches 7 bases. The J segment lost 8 bases and the V segment lost 0 bases, leaving 3 bases of the junction unmatched. This CDR3 contains 13 residues. CDR1 is LGHDT, CDR2 YNNKEL, per germline (reference sequence). Here the CDR3 reads CASSQEGGFGYTF. CDR3 nucleotide sequence: TGTGCCAGCAGCCAAGAAGGGGGCTTCGGCTACACCTTC.

CDR3 amino acids: CASSLSGGGIGTQYF. CDR3 DNA sequence: TGTGCCAGCAGCTTGTCCGGGGGAGGAATTGGGACCCAGTACTTC. The chain carries TRBV5-6 and TRBJ2-5; a possible D gene is TRBD2 (6 bases). CDR3 length: 15 residues. Germline V CDR1 and CDR2: SGHDT, YYEEEE. The V end was cut by 1 base, the J end by 7 bases, with 17 bases between.

J is TRBJ2-1 and V is TRBV6-5; D gene ambiguous. V gave up 7 bases and J gave up 4 bases, with 11 bases separating them. The CDR3 has 13 residues. Per the germline V gene, CDR1 is MNHEY and CDR2 is SVGAGI. The CDR3, as DNA: TGTGCCAGCACATCCCCAAAATACAATGAGCAGTTCTTC. Translation: CASTSPKYNEQFF.

The CDR3 coding sequence is TGCAGCGGGACTCTTAACAATGAGCAGTTCTTC. Its protein product is CSGTLNNEQFF. The V gene is TRBV29-1, the J gene TRBJ2-1, with D tentatively TRBD2 (5 bases). Germline V gene data show CDR1 as SQVTM and CDR2 as ANQGSEA. Trimming took 7 bases from V and 5 from J, leaving 9 bases between them. The CDR3 is 11 residues long.

The chain uses TRBV2 and TRBJ1-1, with TRBD1 as a possible D gene (6 bases). The CDR3 covers 13 residues. V was cut by 10 bases and J by 2 bases, with 14 bases left in between. Germline V gives CDR1 SNHLY, CDR2 FYNNEI. The CDR3 DNA follows: TGTGCCACGACACGACAGGAAAACACTGAAGCTTTCTTT. As protein: CATTRQENTEAFF.